The present T cell receptor (beta chain) was sequenced within a study of blood T cell repertoires in COVID-19. Whole-study context: COVID-19 samples collected from the United States, Italy and Spain covered acute and convalescent phases. In each case, the material was cDNA or gDNA derived from T cells, B-cell-depleted T cells, or PBMCs.

The ends were cut back, 4 bases at V and 8 bases at J, with 12 bases in the middle. This CDR3 contains 13 residues. CDR1 and CDR2 (germline): SGHNT, YENEEA. In the source study's methods: Nucleated cell counts were estimated from reference gene primer amplification. Sequencing was performed with immunoSEQ multiplex PCR; in TCRdb, only in-frame clones are kept and a portion is missing. That table is the source of V, J and clone size, and D and trimming were worked out from the DNA. This sample yields roughly 120,000 clones, of which over 80% are seen a single time; around 4.5% belongs to the top ten. The chain links TRBV11-3 to TRBJ2-1; tentatively, D is TRBD2 (5 bases). This receptor was identified in a woman aged 45-60 years with acute or convalescent COVID-19. Input material: peripheral blood. In nucleotides, the CDR3 is TGTGCCAGCAGCTCTCGGGGAACGGATGAGCAGTTCTTC. Its protein is CASSSRGTDEQFF.